Described below is a single T cell receptor (beta chain) sequence and its context. Amplification used 60 Vbeta primers and 13 Jbeta primers. Generated by immunoSEQ multiplex PCR, the TCRdb table keeps only in-frame clones and is missing some. Here the sample spans over 55,000 clones, around three quarters being singletons. This sample was included in a study of cytomegalovirus exposure and HLA in healthy donors. V gave up 7 bases and J gave up 0 bases, with 13 bases separating them. The CDR3 is 14 amino acids. The germline CDR1 and CDR2 sequences are SQVTM and ANQGSEA. The TCR comes from a woman between 50 and 59 years old in good health and CMV-seropositive. The sequenced sample consisted of PBMCs. V is TRBV29-1 and J is TRBJ2-4, with D perhaps TRBD2 (5 bases). DNA of the CDR3: TGCAGCGCCGATGACGGGGTAGCCAAAAACATTCAGTACTTC. It specifies CSADDGVAKNIQYF.